This T cell receptor beta chain was profiled in a study of HIV-infected patients and healthy controls. Turning to the study itself: Viral load fell to undetectable in 11 of 16 patients by the second blood draw.

This clonotype was seen ten or more times. Its matching antigen is unknown. Antiretroviral therapy had run roughly three months, about 14 weeks, before follow-up blood collection. All unsorted peripheral T cells were captured because whole blood was used without fractionation. Reverse transcription used about 510 ng RNA and constant-region primers for alpha and beta. Using multiplexing indices, alpha and beta chain libraries were generated apart by chain-specific third strand synthesis. Each CDR3 protein is one row after TCRdb ran MiXCR on the 5' RACE reads. The repertoire holds several thousand distinct CDR3 sequences, roughly 9.4% seen once, with under 25% in the top ten. The CDR3 covers 14 residues. The germline V gene encodes CDR1 KGHSH and CDR2 LQKENI. V lost 4 bases, J lost 8 bases, and 17 bases lay in between. Overall study findings and caveats: Compared with untreated HIV+ repertoires, healthy controls showed roughly threefold more distinct CDR3s and higher Shannon diversity.

This receptor was taken from an adult with HIV infection. The chain recombines TRBV18 with TRBJ1-2; possible D gene TRBD1, 6 bases. The specimen was blood, collected during antiretroviral therapy. CDR3 sequence reads: CASSQMFRQEGYTF. CDR3 sequence (DNA): TGTGCCAGCTCACAGATGTTCCGACAGGAAGGCTACACCTTC.